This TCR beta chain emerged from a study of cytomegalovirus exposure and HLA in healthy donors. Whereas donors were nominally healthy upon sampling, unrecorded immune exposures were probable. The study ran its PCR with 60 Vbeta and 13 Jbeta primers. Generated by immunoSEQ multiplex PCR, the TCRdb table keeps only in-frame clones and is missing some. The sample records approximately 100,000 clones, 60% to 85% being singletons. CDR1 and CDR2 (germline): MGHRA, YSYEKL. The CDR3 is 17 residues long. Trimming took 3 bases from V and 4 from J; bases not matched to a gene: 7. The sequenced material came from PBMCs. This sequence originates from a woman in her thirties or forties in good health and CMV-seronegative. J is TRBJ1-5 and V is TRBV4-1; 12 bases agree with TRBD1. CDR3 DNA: TGCGCCAGCAGCCAGTCCGGGACAGGGGGCAGGAATCAGCCCCAGCATTTT. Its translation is CASSQSGTGGRNQPQHF.